These T cell receptor beta chains were read from a single sample in a study of PD-L1 blockade in urothelial cancer. Using immunoSEQ multiplex PCR, the repertoire was profiled, and TCRdb retains in-frame clones only, with some absent. The sample records roughly 50,000 clones, 75% being singletons. Specimen: PBMCs, collected around atezolizumab (anti-PD-L1) treatment. These receptors came from a man aged 65 to 85 with urothelial cancer. Each CDR3 is given with its conserved first and last residue. The order of the fields is V gene, D gene, J gene, clone size, CDR3 DNA, CDR3 protein. A D gene is named only where the DNA matches it firmly. Size values are once, few and many counts, or a class for expanded clones, and some rows have none.

v_call: TRBV5-1
d_call: TRBD1
j_call: TRBJ2-3
clone_size: .
cdr3_nt: TGCGCCAGCAGCCATGGACAGGGGAGGGCAGATACGCAGTATTTT
cdr3_aa: CASSHGQGRADTQYF

v_call: TRBV7-2
d_call: .
j_call: TRBJ1-2
clone_size: .
cdr3_nt: TGTGCCAGCAGCTTAGCGCTTCGGGATGGCTACACCTTC
cdr3_aa: CASSLALRDGYTF

v_call: TRBV18
d_call: TRBD2
j_call: TRBJ2-2
clone_size: many
cdr3_nt: TGTGCCAGCTCTCTTCCTAGCGGGATGAACACCGGGGAGCTGTTTTTT
cdr3_aa: CASSLPSGMNTGELFF

v_call: TRBV19
d_call: .
j_call: TRBJ2-2
clone_size: .
cdr3_nt: TGTGCCAGTAGTAGACAGGACCTGAACACCGGGGAGCTGTTTTTT
cdr3_aa: CASSRQDLNTGELFF

v_call: TRBV5-1
d_call: TRBD2
j_call: TRBJ2-1
clone_size: .
cdr3_nt: TGCGCCAGCAGCTTGGGGCGGGGGGGCTCCAATGAGCAGTTCTTC
cdr3_aa: CASSLGRGGSNEQFF

v_call: TRBV5-1
d_call: .
j_call: TRBJ2-6
clone_size: .
cdr3_nt: TGCGCCAGCAGCTTTCAGGGATCTGGGGCCAACGTCCTGACTTTC
cdr3_aa: CASSFQGSGANVLTF

v_call: TRBV6-6
d_call: .
j_call: TRBJ1-1
clone_size: .
cdr3_nt: TGTGCCAGCAGTTACATAGGCAGACATAACACTGAAGCTTTCTTT
cdr3_aa: CASSYIGRHNTEAFF

v_call: TRBV27
d_call: TRBD1
j_call: TRBJ2-7
clone_size: .
cdr3_nt: TGTGCCAGCAGTCCCATGGGACAGGGCTACGAGCAGTACTTC
cdr3_aa: CASSPMGQGYEQYF

v_call: TRBV4-2
d_call: .
j_call: TRBJ2-7
clone_size: medium-sized
cdr3_nt: TGTGCCAGCAGCCAAGAAAGGGGCCCATACTACGAGCAGTACTTC
cdr3_aa: CASSQERGPYYEQYF

v_call: TRBV18
d_call: TRBD2
j_call: TRBJ2-7
clone_size: .
cdr3_nt: TGTGCCAGCTCACCGACTAGCGGGAACTCCTACGAGCAGTACTTC
cdr3_aa: CASSPTSGNSYEQYF

v_call: TRBV2
d_call: .
j_call: TRBJ1-1
clone_size: .
cdr3_nt: TGTGCCAGCAGTCCGATTCGACAGGCCAACACTGAAGCTTTCTTT
cdr3_aa: CASSPIRQANTEAFF

v_call: TRBV7-9
d_call: .
j_call: TRBJ2-7
clone_size: many
cdr3_nt: TGTGCCAGCAGGCACGACAGGTTCTACGAGCAGTACTTC
cdr3_aa: CASRHDRFYEQYF

v_call: TRBV28
d_call: TRBD1
j_call: TRBJ2-7
clone_size: once
cdr3_nt: TGTGCCAGCAGTCGTGGACAGGCGACCTACGAGCAGTACTTC
cdr3_aa: CASSRGQATYEQYF

v_call: TRBV4-3
d_call: .
j_call: TRBJ2-2
clone_size: medium-sized
cdr3_nt: TGCGCCAGCAGCCAAGAGGGTCTCCGGGCTAGCTTTGGGGAGCTGTTTTTT
cdr3_aa: CASSQEGLRASFGELFF

v_call: TRBV5-6
d_call: .
j_call: TRBJ2-5
clone_size: .
cdr3_nt: TGTGCCAGCAGCTTACCCACACCAACCCAAGAGACCCAGTACTTC
cdr3_aa: CASSLPTPTQETQYF

v_call: TRBV7-8
d_call: .
j_call: TRBJ1-6
clone_size: .
cdr3_nt: TGTGCCAGCAGCTTAGGTCAAAGCCTGACAGCCAGTAATTCACCCCTCCACTTT
cdr3_aa: CASSLGQSLTASNSPLHF

v_call: TRBV19
d_call: TRBD2
j_call: TRBJ2-1
clone_size: few
cdr3_nt: TGTGCCAGTAGTGATGGAGGGACTATCAATGAGCAGTTCTTC
cdr3_aa: CASSDGGTINEQFF

v_call: TRBV10-1
d_call: TRBD2
j_call: TRBJ2-5
clone_size: .
cdr3_nt: TGCGCCAGCAGTGAGTCGAGTCCGGACGGGGGGTATATCCAAGAGACCCAGTACTTC
cdr3_aa: CASSESSPDGGYIQETQYF

v_call: TRBV7-3
d_call: TRBD1
j_call: TRBJ2-1
clone_size: many
cdr3_nt: TGTGCCAGCAGCATGGGACAGTCGCCATACAATGAGCAGTTCTTC
cdr3_aa: CASSMGQSPYNEQFF

v_call: TRBV27
d_call: TRBD1
j_call: TRBJ2-2
clone_size: .
cdr3_nt: TGTGCCAGCAGTCTCAGGACAGGGTACGGGGAGCTGTTTTTT
cdr3_aa: CASSLRTGYGELFF

v_call: TRBV30
d_call: TRBD2
j_call: TRBJ2-7
clone_size: .
cdr3_nt: TGTGCCTGGAGACCTGGGGGACGACTAGCGGGAGGGTACGAGCAGTACTTC
cdr3_aa: CAWRPGGRLAGGYEQYF

v_call: TRBV19
d_call: .
j_call: TRBJ1-2
clone_size: .
cdr3_nt: TGTGCCAGTAGTATCGCCTCCGGGACTGCGAACTATGGCTACACCTTC
cdr3_aa: CASSIASGTANYGYTF

v_call: TRBV5-4
d_call: .
j_call: TRBJ2-3
clone_size: .
cdr3_nt: TGTGCCAGCAGCTCGGGACTAGATACGCAGTATTTT
cdr3_aa: CASSSGLDTQYF

v_call: TRBV5-6
d_call: TRBD2
j_call: TRBJ2-2
clone_size: few
cdr3_nt: TGTGCCAGCAGCTTGGGGAAAGCGGGGATCACCGGGGAGCTGTTTTTT
cdr3_aa: CASSLGKAGITGELFF

v_call: TRBV4-1
d_call: .
j_call: TRBJ2-5
clone_size: .
cdr3_nt: TGCGCCAGCAGTCCCCGCGGCGGGCCCCAAGAGACCCAGTACTTC
cdr3_aa: CASSPRGGPQETQYF

v_call: TRBV5-5
d_call: .
j_call: TRBJ2-7
clone_size: .
cdr3_nt: TGTGCCAGCAGCCTCAGCTCCTACGAGCAGTACTTC
cdr3_aa: CASSLSSYEQYF

v_call: TRBV7-2
d_call: TRBD2
j_call: TRBJ2-7
clone_size: .
cdr3_nt: TGTGCCAGCAGCTTGGGGGGGTGGCGGCGCGAGCAGTACTTC
cdr3_aa: CASSLGGWRREQYF

v_call: TRBV5-1
d_call: TRBD2
j_call: TRBJ2-1
clone_size: once
cdr3_nt: TGCGCCAGCAGCTCTGCCGGGACTAGCGGGAGTATATTTCACGGCGAGCAGTTCTTC
cdr3_aa: CASSSAGTSGSIFHGEQFF

v_call: TRBV7-2
d_call: .
j_call: TRBJ1-5
clone_size: .
cdr3_nt: TGTGCCAGCAGCTTAGCGCAAAGCGGGCCCCAGCATTTT
cdr3_aa: CASSLAQSGPQHF

v_call: TRBV5-8
d_call: .
j_call: TRBJ2-1
clone_size: .
cdr3_nt: TGTGCCAGCAGCTTGGGTCGGACACTGTACAATGAGCAGTTCTTC
cdr3_aa: CASSLGRTLYNEQFF

v_call: TRBV19
d_call: TRBD1
j_call: TRBJ1-6
clone_size: many
cdr3_nt: TGTGCCAGTAGTTCTCGGGGACAGGGAGCTTCACCCCTCCACTTT
cdr3_aa: CASSSRGQGASPLHF

v_call: TRBV10-3
d_call: .
j_call: TRBJ1-4
clone_size: once
cdr3_nt: TGTGCCTCCGCGATGGGGGGGCAAGGTGAAAAACTGTTTTTT
cdr3_aa: CASAMGGQGEKLFF

v_call: TRBV7-9
d_call: .
j_call: TRBJ1-2
clone_size: .
cdr3_nt: TGTGCCAGCAGCCAGGGTTTTGACTATGGCTACACCTTC
cdr3_aa: CASSQGFDYGYTF

v_call: TRBV6-1
d_call: TRBD1
j_call: TRBJ2-5
clone_size: .
cdr3_nt: TGTGCCAGCGTGACAGGGGTTGGGGAGACCCAGTACTTC
cdr3_aa: CASVTGVGETQYF

v_call: TRBV7-9
d_call: TRBD1
j_call: TRBJ2-7
clone_size: .
cdr3_nt: TGTGCCAGCAGCTTAGAAGACAGGGGGCTTGACGAGCAGTACTTC
cdr3_aa: CASSLEDRGLDEQYF

v_call: TRBV7-2
d_call: TRBD2
j_call: TRBJ2-1
clone_size: .
cdr3_nt: TGTGCCAGCAGCTCTATACTAGCGGGATTTCAGTTCTTC
cdr3_aa: CASSSILAGFQFF

v_call: TRBV28
d_call: TRBD1
j_call: TRBJ2-2
clone_size: .
cdr3_nt: TGTGCCAGCAGTTTTTGGGACAGGGAAGCCGGGGAGCTGTTTTTT
cdr3_aa: CASSFWDREAGELFF

v_call: TRBV10-3
d_call: TRBD1
j_call: TRBJ2-7
clone_size: .
cdr3_nt: TGTGCCATCAGTGGGGGACAGCCCAAAAGCTCCTACGAGCAGTACTTC
cdr3_aa: CAISGGQPKSSYEQYF